This T cell receptor beta chain was obtained from a study of cytomegalovirus exposure and HLA in healthy donors (dated by TCRdb to the late 2010s). As for the study more broadly: According to an earlier analysis of around 600 of the donors, 200 million or so T cells yielded roughly 110 million unique TCR beta sequences and less than 300 Gb of sequence data. The genetic ancestry cluster associated with self-reported Caucasian donors included 81% of the 398 genotyped donors. Along with the approximately 600-subject first cohort, a separate validation cohort of over 90 different subjects was used. The study aimed to test whether cataloging public T cell receptors could reveal signatures of past pathogen exposure. HLA typing included class I and class II loci at four-digit resolution. About 330 gigabases of sequencing data and around 80 million unique TCR sequences made up an early release that covered some 640 HLA-typed donors. Every repertoire in the discovery cohort had been generated on one and the same sequencing platform. The study profiled the T cell repertoires of approximately 700 subjects by immunosequencing and related them to cytomegalovirus serostatus. In a later genetic analysis, genome-wide SNP genotypes for about 65% of the 666 donors were used, and that subset was treated as a discovery cohort. Rather than using new phenotypic data, the later analysis identified candidate immune exposures from TCR beta sequences and from how often those sequences occurred across donors. Alongside the repertoire data, information on donor age, sex, ethnicity and CMV serostatus was compiled. A handful of DR-DQ haplotypes were treated as single units for association and clustering because of strong linkage in the cohort. Typing coverage differed by locus: A, B, C, DRB1 and DQB1 were typed in about 629-630 donors, DQA1 in roughly 510, DPA1 in some 600, and DPB1 in roughly 450. An earlier analysis of about 620 of the donors applied high-throughput TCR beta sequencing to assess whether each TCR beta V gene segment acted as functional or pseudogenic. A later analysis re-examined previously published TCR beta repertoires from hundreds of donors and added high-resolution HLA genotyping to investigate patterns of TCR occurrence. On average, about 240,000 unique TCR beta nucleotide sequences were sequenced per donor among a few hundred genotyped donors of the cohort, with around 19% of those sequences being non-productive. The study combined high-throughput TCR immunosequencing, statistical association of individual TCRs with disease status, and machine learning to predict cytomegalovirus infection status. The paper as a whole reports these results and caveats: The earlier analysis of 587 of the donors excluded about 16 rarely observed V segments, including chromosome 9 orphons, because counts were too low. In a later analysis, HLA-associated TCR beta chains showed more clonal expansion and lower generation probabilities than non-associated chains that were equally common. In the study, some 160 TCR beta chains were listed as associated with cytomegalovirus. Specific HLA alleles were associated with 15,000 to 20,000 TCR beta sequences at a false discovery rate of 0.05 in a later analysis. Because some donors lacked HLA typing at each locus, the association tests relied only on the typed subset. According to the authors, the approach could potentially be generalized to other disease states and immunological phenotypes. In this cohort, only TCR beta chains were sequenced, and detectable features were limited by the absence of alpha or paired-chain data. Across donors, most TCR sequences were observed very rarely, whereas some public TCRs were present in many individuals. Three of the identified cytomegalovirus-associated TCR beta chains were confirmed in vitro to be specific for cytomegalovirus antigens. In a later analysis, most CMV-associated TCR beta chains were found to appear HLA-restricted, with HLA associations seemingly driven largely by CMV exposure. Because the 87-base-pair reads could not distinguish some IMGT-functional V segments, including TRBV6-2 and TRBV6-3, those segments were excluded. A cluster of highly shared sequence variants was judged likely to represent a technical artifact of the sequencing pipeline. The only immune exposure information available for the cohort was CMV serostatus. Strong co-occurrence of HLA alleles, especially DR and DQ, made assigning TCR associations to individual alleles difficult. Compared with the approximately 720-donor mean, donors in an Asian-associated ancestry cluster had fewer N-insertions in productive TCRs, according to a later genetic analysis. An association between a missense DCLRE1C variant and V-gene and J-gene trimming of TCR beta chains was found in a later genetic analysis and replicated in an independent cohort. Linkage disequilibrium might explain the correlated functional status among segregating V segments, but an unknown experimental factor could not be ruled out. Sequencing depth was assumed to be roughly uniform across donors in the presence/absence analyses, though that assumption may not hold. A later analysis found that TCR association rates varied across HLA loci, with DRB1 alleles showing the most associated TCRs and HLA-C alleles the fewest. Broadly in line with IMGT annotations, most TCR beta V segments showed up in productive rearrangements about 87% or about 30% of the time in an earlier analysis of around 600 of the donors. According to a later analysis, parvovirus B19, influenza, CMV and Epstein-Barr virus appeared linked to several top co-occurrence clusters. A further reported finding was that TCR beta sequences accurately predicted the HLA-A and HLA-B alleles for most subjects in the first cohort. The classifier was reported to diagnose cytomegalovirus status with high specificity and sensitivity in both the original cohort and the validation cohort.

A remark on this clone: Its cognate antigen has yet to be identified. Nothing much larger sits one base from this clone, and base qualities are not available.

The receptor library was made with the immunoSEQ multiplex PCR assay. A mixture of 60 forward primers for TCR Vbeta segments and 13 reverse primers for TCR Jbeta segments was used in the multiplex PCR. The CDR3 region of rearranged TCR beta genes was amplified from genomic DNA by a multiplex PCR assay. The amplified TCR beta libraries were sequenced on the Illumina HiSeq System as 87-base-pair reads. As for the authors' bioinformatics: Across the 500 to 750 repertoires, a later analysis counted 80 million or so unique TCR beta chains, 8.5 million to 12 million of which were shared by at least two donors. Raw reads were error-corrected and collapsed into unique sequences with a nearest-neighbor algorithm that merged closely related sequences to remove PCR and sequencing errors. Alignment of CDR3 sequences to IMGT reference sequences was used to assign V, D and J gene segments. Each retained sequence needed at least a six-nucleotide match to both a V gene segment and a J gene segment. A rearrangement counted as productive if the CDR3 had no stop codons and remained in frame with V and J, and every other rearrangement counted as non-productive. CDR3 was defined by IMGT convention, running from the second conserved V-encoded cysteine to the conserved J-encoded phenylalanine. In an earlier analysis of 550 to 650 of the donors, sequences lacking an unambiguous match to a single V gene segment were excluded. In an earlier analysis of approximately 610 of the donors, V segments were called functional above 56.7% productive rearrangements and were called segregating when the between-donor standard deviation exceeded 5%. A statistical classification framework was built to diagnose cytomegalovirus status from the catalog of TCR beta chain sequences. A later analysis assigned V and J genes by comparing TCR nucleotide sequences with IMGT/GENE-DB human TR gene sequences. A later analysis assigned CDR3 sequences and most-parsimonious VDJ recombination scenarios with the TCRdist pipeline. In a later analysis, every TCR beta chain was defined by the combination of its CDR3 amino acid sequence and its V-gene family, and reads without a unique V-gene family were dropped. As a way to deal with suspected cross-contamination and a sequencing artifact, a later analysis dropped hundreds of nucleotide sequences that were highly shared and had low generation probability. A later analysis calculated a clonal expansion index for each public chain from normalized within-repertoire ranks of inferred template counts. In a later analysis, generation probabilities were computed with a VDJ recombination model fitted to out-of-frame rearrangements, and the resulting probabilities were checked against IGoR. In a later analysis, hypergeometric tests were used to score TCR-TCR, TCR-HLA and TCR-CMV co-occurrence, with a repertoire-size bias correction applied to TCR pairs. A later analysis estimated false discovery rates by permuting HLA or CMV assignments 20 times. In a later analysis, co-occurring TCRs were grouped using DBSCAN, with TCRdist sequence similarity added in when clustering inside HLA-allele-positive subsets. Co-occurrence clustering excluded repertoires with fewer than 30,000 or more than 120,000 public chains, plus five with anomalous nucleotide sharing. The source is immuneACCESS, and TCRdb retained only in-frame sequences with V and J called. Part of the clones is not carried over; for the studies checked, unresolved V genes explain less than half of this, and the remainder is unexplained. V, J and clone size reflect that table, while D and trimming were determined from the DNA. The sample includes around 200,000 clones, with around 68% observed a single time. The ten top clones hold around 2.9% of the sample.

The cohort comprised several hundred healthy bone marrow donors. All cohort members were sampled while nominally healthy, although unrecorded immune exposures were likely present. The donor tested CMV seronegative, placing the donor among the approximately 400 seronegative members of the cohort. A peripheral blood sample was provided by each donor, and peripheral blood mononuclear cells were used for TCR beta sequencing. Genomic DNA extraction from the blood cell samples was performed with the Qiagen DNeasy Blood Extraction Kit. The CDR3 runs 13 residues from the cysteine to the phenylalanine. Of the read, only the CDR3 DNA is kept; its 39 bases are in frame from base 1. The germline V gene (reference sequence) supplies CDR1 PRHDT and CDR2 FYEKMQ. The V end loses 11 bases and the J end loses 6 bases, and a stretch of 17 bases separates them.

The clonotype comes from a middle-aged man in good health and CMV-seronegative. Recombination joined TRBV13 with TRBJ1-5, with TRBD1 perhaps the D gene, on 5 matching bases. What was sequenced was PBMCs. The CDR3: CASSGGGIQPQHF. In nucleotides, the sequence is TGTGCCTCCTCTGGTGGGGGGATTCAGCCCCAGCATTTT.